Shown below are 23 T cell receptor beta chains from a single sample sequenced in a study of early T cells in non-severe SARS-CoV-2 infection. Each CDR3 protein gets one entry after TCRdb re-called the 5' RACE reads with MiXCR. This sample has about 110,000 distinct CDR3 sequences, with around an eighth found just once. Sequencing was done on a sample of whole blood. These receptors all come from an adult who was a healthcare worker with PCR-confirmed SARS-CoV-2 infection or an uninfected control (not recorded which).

The CDR3 here is CAWSSNQYEQYF. DNA for the CDR3: TGTGCCTGGAGTTCCAACCAGTACGAGCAGTACTTC. The chain uses TRBV30 and TRBJ2-7, with unresolved D. Trimming pared 2 bases from V and 4 bases from J, leaving 9 bases between. CDR1 is GTSNPN, CDR2 SVGIG, per germline (reference sequence). The CDR3 is 12 amino acids.

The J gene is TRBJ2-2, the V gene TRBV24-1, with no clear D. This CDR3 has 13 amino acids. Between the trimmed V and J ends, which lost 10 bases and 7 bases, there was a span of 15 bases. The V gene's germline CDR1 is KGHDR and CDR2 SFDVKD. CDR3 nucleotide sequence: TGTGCCACTGCGGACGGGCCCCGCGGGGAGCTGTTTTTT. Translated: CATADGPRGELFF.

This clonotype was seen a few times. The CDR3 coding sequence is TGCGCCAGCAGCTTGACGGGGGCCCTCTACGAGCAGTACTTC. Protein product: CASSLTGALYEQYF. The genes are TRBV5-1 and TRBJ2-7; perhaps D is TRBD1 or TRBD2 (6 bases each). From germline, CDR1 is SGHRS and CDR2 YFSETQ. The CDR3 loop spans 14 amino acids. The V and J ends lost 1 base and 3 bases respectively, with 11 bases between them. Using reference TRBV5-1 and TRBJ2-7 for the parts outside the CDR3, the full variable domain is KAGVTQTPRYLIKTRGQQVTLSCSPISGHRSVSWYQQTPGQGLQFLFEYFSETQRNKGNFPGRFSGRQFSNSRSEMNVSTLELGDSALYLCASSLTGALYEQYFGPGTRLTVT.

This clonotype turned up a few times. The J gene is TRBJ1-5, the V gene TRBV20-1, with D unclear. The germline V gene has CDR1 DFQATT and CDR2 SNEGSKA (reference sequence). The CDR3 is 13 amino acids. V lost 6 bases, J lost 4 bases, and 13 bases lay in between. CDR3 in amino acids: CSASLSSNQPQHF. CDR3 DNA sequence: TGCAGTGCAAGTTTGTCGTCGAATCAGCCCCAGCATTTT.

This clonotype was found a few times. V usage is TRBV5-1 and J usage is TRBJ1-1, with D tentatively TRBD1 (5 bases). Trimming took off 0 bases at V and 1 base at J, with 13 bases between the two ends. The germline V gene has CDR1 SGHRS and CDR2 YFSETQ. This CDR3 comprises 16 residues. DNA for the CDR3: TGCGCCAGCAGCTTGGGGTCAGGGAAAGGGAACACTGAAGCTTTCTTT. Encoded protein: CASSLGSGKGNTEAFF. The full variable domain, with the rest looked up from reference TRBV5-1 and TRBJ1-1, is KAGVTQTPRYLIKTRGQQVTLSCSPISGHRSVSWYQQTPGQGLQFLFEYFSETQRNKGNFPGRFSGRQFSNSRSEMNVSTLELGDSALYLCASSLGSGKGNTEAFFGQGTRLTVV.

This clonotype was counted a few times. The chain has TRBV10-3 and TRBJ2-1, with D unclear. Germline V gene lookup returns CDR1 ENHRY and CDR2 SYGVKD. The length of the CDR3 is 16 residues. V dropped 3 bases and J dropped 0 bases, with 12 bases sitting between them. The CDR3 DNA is TGTGCCATCAGTGATCCCACAGAGAGCTCCTACAATGAGCAGTTCTTC. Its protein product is CAISDPTESSYNEQFF.

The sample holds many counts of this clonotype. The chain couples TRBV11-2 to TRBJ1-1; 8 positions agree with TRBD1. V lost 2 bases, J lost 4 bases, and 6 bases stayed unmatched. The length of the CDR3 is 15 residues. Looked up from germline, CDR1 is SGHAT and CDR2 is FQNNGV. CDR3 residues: CASSLTTTGGTEAFF. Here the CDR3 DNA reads TGTGCCAGCAGCTTAACCACAACAGGGGGCACTGAAGCTTTCTTT.

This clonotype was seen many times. The CDR3 DNA reads TGCGCCAGCAGTGAGTCCTTAGGTATCCCGACGGGTGGCTACACCTTC. Its translation: CASSESLGIPTGGYTF. This chain uses TRBV10-2 with TRBJ1-2; no reliable D call. With 0 bases removed from V and 7 bases from J, the gap between germline ends came to 18 bases. The CDR3 runs to 16 residues. Germline values: CDR1 WSHSY, CDR2 SAAADI.

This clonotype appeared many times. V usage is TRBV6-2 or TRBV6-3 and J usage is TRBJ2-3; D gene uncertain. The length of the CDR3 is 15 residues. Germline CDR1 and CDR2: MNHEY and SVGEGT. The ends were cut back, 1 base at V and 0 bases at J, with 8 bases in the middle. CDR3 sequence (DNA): TGTGCCAGCAGTTACTTCCCGACAAGCACAGATACGCAGTATTTT. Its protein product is CASSYFPTSTDTQYF.

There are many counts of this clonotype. CDR3 coding DNA: TGTGCCAGCAGCCCGAGACTAGCGGGAGTAGGTGAGCAGTTCTTC. This codes for CASSPRLAGVGEQFF. The chain links TRBV11-3 to TRBJ2-1; 12 bases fit TRBD2. The V and J ends lost 5 bases and 9 bases, in that order; junction bases with no gene match: 8. There are 15 residues in the CDR3. Germline V gene sequence: CDR1 SGHNT, CDR2 YENEEA.

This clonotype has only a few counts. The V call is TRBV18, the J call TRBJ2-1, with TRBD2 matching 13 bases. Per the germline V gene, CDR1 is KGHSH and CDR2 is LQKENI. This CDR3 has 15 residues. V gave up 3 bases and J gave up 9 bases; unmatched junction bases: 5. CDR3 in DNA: TGTGCCAGCTCACCTACTAGCGGGGGGGCACTTGAGCAGTTCTTC. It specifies CASSPTSGGALEQFF. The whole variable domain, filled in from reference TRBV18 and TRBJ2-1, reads NAGVMQNPRHLVRRRGQEARLRCSPMKGHSHVYWYRQLPEEGLKFMVYLQKENIIDESGMPKERFSAEFPKEGPSILRIQQVVRGDSAAYFCASSPTSGGALEQFFGPGTRLTVL.

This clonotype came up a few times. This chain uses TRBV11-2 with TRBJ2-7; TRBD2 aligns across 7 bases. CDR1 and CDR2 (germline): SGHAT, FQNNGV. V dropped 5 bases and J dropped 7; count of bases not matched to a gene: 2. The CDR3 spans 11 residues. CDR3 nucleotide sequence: TGTGCCAGCAGCGGGGGGGTGGAGCAGTACTTC. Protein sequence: CASSGGVEQYF.

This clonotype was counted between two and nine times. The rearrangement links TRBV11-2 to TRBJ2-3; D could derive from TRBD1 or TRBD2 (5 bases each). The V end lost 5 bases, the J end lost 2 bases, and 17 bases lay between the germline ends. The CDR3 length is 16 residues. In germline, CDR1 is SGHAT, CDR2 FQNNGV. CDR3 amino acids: CASSLFPRGPTDTQYF. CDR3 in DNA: TGTGCCAGCAGCCTTTTCCCCCGGGGACCCACAGATACGCAGTATTTT.

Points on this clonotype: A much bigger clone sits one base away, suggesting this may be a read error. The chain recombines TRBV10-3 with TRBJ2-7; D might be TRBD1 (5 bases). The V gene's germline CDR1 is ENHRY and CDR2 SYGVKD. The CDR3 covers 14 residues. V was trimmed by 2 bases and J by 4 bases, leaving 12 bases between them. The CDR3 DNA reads TGTGCCATCAGTGAGACGCAGGGCGGTTACGAGCAGTACTTC. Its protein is CAISETQGGYEQYF.

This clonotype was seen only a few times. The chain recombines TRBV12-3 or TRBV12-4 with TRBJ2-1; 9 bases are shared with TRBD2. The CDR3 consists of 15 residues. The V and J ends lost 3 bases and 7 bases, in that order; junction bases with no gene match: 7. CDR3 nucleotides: TGTGCCAGCAGTTTCGGCGGGAGGGCTGTAAATGAGCAGTTCTTC. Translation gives CASSFGGRAVNEQFF.

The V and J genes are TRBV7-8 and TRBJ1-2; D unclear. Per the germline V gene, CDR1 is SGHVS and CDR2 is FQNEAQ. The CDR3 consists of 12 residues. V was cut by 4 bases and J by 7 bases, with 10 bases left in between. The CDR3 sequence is CASSYGLGGYTF. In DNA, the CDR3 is TGTGCCAGCAGCTATGGACTCGGTGGCTACACCTTC. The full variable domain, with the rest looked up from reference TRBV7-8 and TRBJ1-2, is GAGVSQSPRYKVAKRGQDVALRCDPISGHVSLFWYQQALGQGPEFLTYFQNEAQLDKSGLPSDRFFAERPEGSVSTLKIQRTQQEDSAVYLCASSYGLGGYTFGSGTRLTVV.

The CDR3 protein is CSVELDTQETQYF. In nucleotides, the CDR3 is TGCAGCGTCGAGCTCGACACGCAAGAGACCCAGTACTTC. V and J are TRBV29-1 and TRBJ2-5; unclear D gene. Germline loops: CDR1 SQVTM, CDR2 ANQGSEA. The CDR3 sequence is 13 residues long. Trimming shortened V by 6 bases and J by 2 bases, and 13 bases separated the two germline ends.

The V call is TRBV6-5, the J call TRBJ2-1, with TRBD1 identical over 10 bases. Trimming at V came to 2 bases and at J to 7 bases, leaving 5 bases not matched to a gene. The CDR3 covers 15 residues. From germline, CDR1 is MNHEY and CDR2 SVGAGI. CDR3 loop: CASSYTGTGVNEQFF. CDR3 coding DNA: TGTGCCAGCAGTTACACCGGGACAGGGGTAAATGAGCAGTTCTTC.

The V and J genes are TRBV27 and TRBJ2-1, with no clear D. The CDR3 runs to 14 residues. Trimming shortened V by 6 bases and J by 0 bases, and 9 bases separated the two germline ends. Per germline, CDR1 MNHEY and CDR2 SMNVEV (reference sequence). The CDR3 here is CASSPYDSYNEQFF. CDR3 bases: TGTGCCAGCAGCCCCTACGACTCCTACAATGAGCAGTTCTTC.

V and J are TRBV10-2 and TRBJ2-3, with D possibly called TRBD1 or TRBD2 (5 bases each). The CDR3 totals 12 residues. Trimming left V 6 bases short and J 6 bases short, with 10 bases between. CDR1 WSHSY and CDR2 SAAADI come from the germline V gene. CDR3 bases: TGCGCCAGCAGCCCAGAGGGGGATACGCAGTATTTT. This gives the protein CASSPEGDTQYF.

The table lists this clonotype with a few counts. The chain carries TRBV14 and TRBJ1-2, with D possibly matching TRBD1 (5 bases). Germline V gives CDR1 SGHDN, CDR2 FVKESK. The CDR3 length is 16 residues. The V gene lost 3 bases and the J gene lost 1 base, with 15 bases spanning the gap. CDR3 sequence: CASSQMGPPYNYGYTF. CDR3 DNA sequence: TGTGCCAGCAGCCAGATGGGGCCCCCCTATAACTATGGCTACACCTTC.

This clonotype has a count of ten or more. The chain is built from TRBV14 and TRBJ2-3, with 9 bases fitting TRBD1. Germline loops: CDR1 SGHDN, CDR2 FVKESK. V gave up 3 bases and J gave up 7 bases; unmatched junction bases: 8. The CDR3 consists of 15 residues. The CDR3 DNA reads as TGTGCCAGCAGCCACCCCGGGACAGGGCCCCATACGCAGTATTTT. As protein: CASSHPGTGPHTQYF.

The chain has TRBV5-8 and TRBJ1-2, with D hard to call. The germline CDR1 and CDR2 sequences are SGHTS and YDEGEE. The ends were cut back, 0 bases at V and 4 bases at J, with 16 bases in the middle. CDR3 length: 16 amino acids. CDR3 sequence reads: CASSLGGRTISYGYTF. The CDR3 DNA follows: TGTGCCAGCAGCTTGGGTGGCAGAACAATAAGCTATGGCTACACCTTC.